The 32 T cell receptor beta chains below were found in one sample sequenced in a study of T-cell memory formation after mild COVID-19. TCRdb analysed the 5' RACE reads with MiXCR anew, one entry per CDR3 protein. Here the sample spans 450,000 to 650,000 distinct CDR3 sequences, roughly 21% being singletons. The specimen sequenced was PBMCs or a T cell subset sorted from them (not recorded which). The origin of the receptors is an adult woman who had mild COVID-19 (a few samples of this study predate the infection). Cell type and time point are not known.

This chain links TRBV20-1 with TRBJ2-3; maybe TRBD2 (7 bases). Trimming cost V 6 bases and J 2 bases, with 12 bases left between them. This CDR3 is 13 amino acids long. The V gene's germline CDR1 is DFQATT and CDR2 SNEGSKA (reference sequence). Here the CDR3 reads CSAEGGFTDTQYF. CDR3 in DNA: TGCAGTGCCGAGGGGGGGTTCACAGATACGCAGTATTTT.

V is TRBV7-9 and J is TRBJ2-2; D perhaps matches TRBD2 (5 bases). The CDR3 runs 14 residues. Looked up from germline, CDR1 is SEHNR and CDR2 is FQNEAQ (reference sequence). The V and J ends lost 11 bases and 0 bases respectively, with 13 bases between them. Here the CDR3 reads CAVTEGSNTGELFF. Here the CDR3 DNA reads TGTGCCGTTACCGAGGGATCGAACACCGGGGAGCTGTTTTTT.

CDR3 nucleotides: TGTGCCAGCAGCTTGAGACAGGTCTCCTACGAGCAGTACTTC. As protein: CASSLRQVSYEQYF. This rearrangement joins TRBV5-8 to TRBJ2-7, with D perhaps matching TRBD1 (6 bases). In germline, CDR1 is SGHTS, CDR2 YDEGEE. This CDR3 comprises 14 residues. The germline V and J ends were trimmed by 1 base and 0 bases, with 8 bases remaining between them.

The chain links TRBV11-3 to TRBJ1-1; D is unresolved. The CDR3 spans 13 residues. Germline V CDR1 and CDR2: SGHNT, YENEEA. The V gene lost 5 bases and the J gene lost 8 bases, with 15 bases spanning the gap. The CDR3 region has the DNA TGTGCCAGCAGCCAGGACCGCGGCGGCGAAGCTTTCTTT. It translates to CASSQDRGGEAFF.

This clonotype was picked up many times. DNA for the CDR3: TGCGCCAGCAGCCTAGGACAGGTCTATGGCTACACCTTC. It encodes CASSLGQVYGYTF. The chain has TRBV5-1 and TRBJ1-2, with 7 bases that match TRBD1. The V segment lost 4 bases and the J segment 4 bases; nucleotides outside the gene matches: 4. CDR3 length equals 13 residues. The germline CDR1 and CDR2 sequences are SGHRS and YFSETQ.

In this sample, this clonotype turned up a few times. A read error may account for a junction end that differs from germline. The chain recombines TRBV7-7 with TRBJ2-1; D call uncertain. Germline values: CDR1 SSHAT, CDR2 FNYEAQ (reference sequence). This CDR3 contains 16 residues. DNA of the CDR3: TGTGCTAGCAGCTTATCGGCAGACGGCTCCTACAATGAGCAGTTCTTC. It specifies CASSLSADGSYNEQFF. Complete variable domain (other parts from reference TRBV7-7 and TRBJ2-1): GAGVSQSPRYKVTKRGQDVTLRCDPISSHATLYWYQQALGQGPEFLTYFNYEAQPDKSGLPSDRFSAERPEGSISTLTIQRTEQRDSAMYRCASSLSADGSYNEQFFGPGTRLTVL.

This clonotype was found a few times. The chain links TRBV4-1 to TRBJ2-6; D remains ambiguous. Trimming left V 1 base short and J 1 base short, with 5 bases between. Germline V gene sequence: CDR1 MGHRA, CDR2 YSYEKL. The CDR3 runs to 15 residues. The CDR3 spells CASSQVGSGANVLTF. CDR3 sequence (DNA): TGCGCCAGCAGCCAAGTGGGTTCTGGGGCCAACGTCCTGACTTTC.

This clonotype was seen many times. The rearrangement links TRBV20-1 to TRBJ2-1; possible D gene TRBD1, 5 bases. Trimming stripped 0 bases from V and 3 bases from J, with 12 bases between. CDR3 length: 15 amino acids. Germline CDR1 reads DFQATT; CDR2 reads SNEGSKA (reference sequence). The CDR3 nucleotides are TGCAGTGCTAGAGATGCCTTCACAGGCTACAATGAGCAGTTCTTC. This encodes CSARDAFTGYNEQFF.

V gene TRBV6-1 combines with J gene TRBJ2-7; D uncertain. The CDR3 has 13 amino acids. CDR1 and CDR2 from the germline V gene are MNHNS and SASEGT. Trimming cost V 6 bases and J 7 bases, with 16 bases left between them. The CDR3 sequence: CASRESAGNEQYF. The DNA for the CDR3 is TGTGCCAGCAGGGAATCCGCTGGGAATGAGCAGTACTTC.

V usage is TRBV27 and J usage is TRBJ1-1; a weak D match, TRBD1 (5 bases). The V and J ends lost 6 bases and 4 bases respectively, with 12 bases between them. Germline lookup yields CDR1 MNHEY and CDR2 SMNVEV (reference sequence). The CDR3 has 13 residues. The CDR3 spells CASRPLGGTEAFF. The CDR3 bases are TGTGCCAGCAGACCCCTCGGGGGCACTGAAGCTTTCTTT.

This chain's CDR3 is CASSASGQGDLFYGYTF. DNA of the CDR3: TGCGCCAGCAGCGCGTCGGGACAGGGCGACCTCTTCTATGGCTACACCTTC. V gene TRBV5-1 combines with J gene TRBJ1-2; 9 nucleotides agree with TRBD1. This CDR3 is 17 amino acids long. V lost 4 bases and J lost 4; bases outside the gene matches: 14. Germline lookup yields CDR1 SGHRS and CDR2 YFSETQ.

In its sample, this clonotype was seen many times. The gene calls are TRBV18 and TRBJ2-5; D not resolved. The CDR3 sequence is 14 residues long. V was trimmed by 0 bases and J by 0 bases, leaving 5 bases between them. Per germline, CDR1 KGHSH and CDR2 LQKENI. Written as DNA, the CDR3 is TGTGCCAGCTCACCACCGTCTTACCAAGAGACCCAGTACTTC. Amino acid sequence: CASSPPSYQETQYF.

In this sample, this clonotype turned up a few times. CDR3 sequence reads: CASSLSLAGTDEQYF. The CDR3 bases are TGCGCCAGCAGCTTGAGTCTAGCGGGGACAGATGAGCAGTACTTC. V is TRBV5-1 and J is TRBJ2-7; 9 bases fit TRBD2. With V trimmed by 1 base and J by 7 bases, 9 bases remained unmatched. Per the germline V gene, CDR1 is SGHRS and CDR2 is YFSETQ. The CDR3 is made up of 15 amino acids.

Many counts were recorded for this clonotype. J is TRBJ1-1 and V is TRBV12-3 or TRBV12-4; no reliable D call. This CDR3 contains 13 residues. With 6 bases removed from V and 1 base from J, the gap between germline ends came to 9 bases. The CDR3 is CASRIGGNTEAFF. CDR3 in DNA: TGTGCCAGCAGGATCGGAGGGAACACTGAAGCTTTCTTT.

The chain links TRBV5-1 to TRBJ1-3; tentatively, D is TRBD1 (5 bases). CDR3 length: 15 residues. Trimming pared 3 bases from V and 0 bases from J, leaving 10 bases between. Germline values: CDR1 SGHRS, CDR2 YFSETQ. CDR3 nucleotide sequence: TGCGCCAGCAGCTCTACAGGAAACTCTGGAAACACCATATATTTT. This codes for CASSSTGNSGNTIYF. Variable domain in full (rest from reference TRBV5-1 and TRBJ1-3): KAGVTQTPRYLIKTRGQQVTLSCSPISGHRSVSWYQQTPGQGLQFLFEYFSETQRNKGNFPGRFSGRQFSNSRSEMNVSTLELGDSALYLCASSSTGNSGNTIYFGEGSWLTVV.

The chain combines TRBV7-8 with TRBJ1-2; TRBD1 might be the D (5 bases). Trimming cost V 4 bases and J 10 bases, with 13 bases left between them. The CDR3 extends over 12 amino acids. Germline V CDR1 and CDR2: SGHVS, FQNEAQ. CDR3 residues: CASSSGTLNYTF. The CDR3 nucleotides are TGTGCCAGCAGCTCCGGGACCCTTAACTACACCTTC. Looking up the rest from reference TRBV7-8 and TRBJ1-2 gives the full variable domain: GAGVSQSPRYKVAKRGQDVALRCDPISGHVSLFWYQQALGQGPEFLTYFQNEAQLDKSGLPSDRFFAERPEGSVSTLKIQRTQQEDSAVYLCASSSGTLNYTFGSGTRLTVV.

The sample holds a few counts of this clonotype. The rearrangement links TRBV6-4 to TRBJ2-3; the match to TRBD1 covers 9 bases. Germline lookup yields CDR1 MRHNA and CDR2 SNTAGT. The CDR3 extends over 15 amino acids. V dropped 6 bases and J dropped 2; count of bases not matched to a gene: 6. The CDR3 here is CASSTRTGDTDTQYF. The CDR3 DNA reads as TGTGCCAGCAGCACCCGGACAGGGGACACAGATACGCAGTATTTT.

This clonotype was observed a few times. The chain carries TRBV15 and TRBJ2-1; D perhaps matches TRBD2 (5 bases). V was pared by 7 bases and J by 5 bases, with 15 bases between. Germline CDR1 LNHNV, CDR2 YYDKDF (reference sequence). The CDR3 has 14 amino acids. CDR3 bases: TGTGCCACCACGCCGAGGGTGGCGGACAATGAGCAGTTCTTC. It is translated as CATTPRVADNEQFF.

There are a few counts of this clonotype. The chain links TRBV11-3 to TRBJ1-2; D gene unclear. Germline values: CDR1 SGHNT, CDR2 YENEEA. V was pared by 1 base and J by 0 bases, with 15 bases between. The CDR3 sequence is 17 residues long. For the CDR3, the DNA is TGTGCCAGCAGCTTAGGAGAGTCGTCACCAGCTAACTATGGCTACACCTTC. Translating gives CASSLGESSPANYGYTF.

The rearrangement uses TRBV10-3 and TRBJ2-3; TRBD1 matches 9 bases. This CDR3 has 14 residues. Germline values: CDR1 ENHRY, CDR2 SYGVKD. V lost 6 bases and J lost 3; bases outside the gene matches: 4. The CDR3 loop reads CAIRDRGRTDTQYF. In DNA form, the CDR3 reads TGTGCCATCAGGGACAGGGGTCGGACAGATACGCAGTATTTT.

This clonotype was picked up many times. V usage is TRBV15 and J usage is TRBJ2-1; 14 nucleotides align to TRBD2. V lost 2 bases to trimming and J lost 4 bases; unmatched junction nucleotides: 10. Germline loops: CDR1 LNHNV, CDR2 YYDKDF (reference sequence). CDR3 length: 19 amino acids. This CDR3 is CATSRQIGGLAGAYNEQFF. The CDR3, as DNA: TGTGCCACCAGCAGACAAATTGGGGGACTAGCGGGGGCGTACAATGAGCAGTTCTTC.

The chain recombines TRBV25-1 with TRBJ1-5; TRBD1 matches at 9 bases. Per germline, CDR1 MGHDK and CDR2 SYGVNS. V lost 4 bases, J lost 0 bases, and 7 bases stayed unmatched. The CDR3 consists of 17 residues. CDR3 loop: CASSALDRGYSNQPQHF. Here the CDR3 DNA reads TGTGCCAGCAGTGCACTGGACAGGGGCTATAGCAATCAGCCCCAGCATTTT.

This clonotype was seen a few times. The J gene is TRBJ1-2, the V gene TRBV3-2; TRBD1, the table's D call, was not compared with the DNA. TRBV3-2 is classified as a pseudogene. The CDR3 contains 15 residues. As DNA, the CDR3 is TGTGCCAGCAGCCCCGAGGACAGGGATAACTATGGCTACACCTTC. Amino acid sequence: CASSPEDRDNYGYTF.

The chain links TRBV2 to TRBJ1-4; 9 positions match TRBD1. Per the germline V gene, CDR1 is SNHLY and CDR2 is FYNNEI. The CDR3 is 15 residues long. The ends lost 9 bases at V and 7 bases at J; junction bases unmatched: 12. The CDR3 protein is CASKIQGAFSEKLFF. The CDR3 coding sequence is TGTGCCAGTAAGATACAGGGGGCGTTTTCTGAAAAACTGTTTTTT.

The chain employs TRBV5-1 and TRBJ1-4; TRBD1 agrees at 10 bases. Per germline, CDR1 SGHRS and CDR2 YFSETQ. The CDR3 consists of 15 residues. V lost 4 bases, J lost 6 bases, and 6 bases stayed unmatched. CDR3 in DNA: TGCGCCAGCAGCCGATCCGGGACAGGGGATGAAAAACTGTTTTTT. Amino acid sequence: CASSRSGTGDEKLFF.

This clonotype was counted ten times or more. This chain joins TRBV6-2 or TRBV6-3 and TRBJ2-7; 9 positions agree with TRBD1. This CDR3 comprises 15 residues. Trimming at V came to 6 bases and at J to 3 bases, leaving 9 bases not matched to a gene. Germline-derived CDR1 and CDR2 are MNHEY and SVGEGT. Here the CDR3 reads CASSPPGQGYYEQYF. In nucleotides, the CDR3 is TGTGCCAGCAGCCCCCCGGGACAGGGATACTACGAGCAGTACTTC.

This chain links TRBV9 with TRBJ1-2; 9 positions match TRBD1. V trimming: 2 bases; J trimming: 8 bases; junction bases outside the gene matches: 7. Germline-derived CDR1 and CDR2 are SGDLS and YYNGEE. The CDR3 runs to 14 residues. The CDR3 here is CASSVSDRGGGYTF. The CDR3 region has the DNA TGTGCCAGCAGCGTTTCGGACAGGGGCGGAGGCTACACCTTC.

The chain is built from TRBV24-1 and TRBJ2-3; TRBD1 matches at 12 bases. This CDR3 has 15 amino acids. Germline CDR1 KGHDR, CDR2 SFDVKD. The V segment lost 4 bases and the J segment 8 bases; nucleotides outside the gene matches: 6. The CDR3: CATSEKGQGASTQYF. The CDR3 DNA reads TGTGCCACCAGTGAAAAGGGACAGGGGGCGTCTACGCAGTATTTT.

The CDR3 DNA follows: TGTGCCTGGAACTGGTCCGGTGGTGAGCAGTTCTTC. It yields the protein CAWNWSGGEQFF. This rearrangement joins TRBV30 to TRBJ2-1; no clear D. The CDR3 has 12 amino acids. V was trimmed by 4 bases and J by 9 bases, leaving 13 bases between them. CDR1 GTSNPN and CDR2 SVGIG come from the germline V gene (reference sequence).

This clonotype was picked up many times. The chain employs TRBV20-1 and TRBJ2-1, with TRBD2 identical over 9 bases. From germline, CDR1 is DFQATT and CDR2 SNEGSKA (reference sequence). V trimming: 6 bases; J trimming: 4 bases; junction bases outside the gene matches: 22. The CDR3 contains 19 residues. The CDR3: CSAHSHGTSSSGKYNEQFF. CDR3 DNA sequence: TGCAGTGCCCACAGCCACGGGACATCTTCTAGCGGGAAGTACAATGAGCAGTTCTTC.

This clonotype was found a few times. V is TRBV6-5 and J is TRBJ2-3; 11 bases are shared with TRBD2. The CDR3 is made up of 15 amino acids. J was trimmed by 4 bases and V by 7 bases; bases with no gene match: 7. Germline-derived CDR1 and CDR2 are MNHEY and SVGAGI. The CDR3 DNA sequence: TGTGCCAGCAAAACTAGCGGGGGTAGGGCAGATACGCAGTATTTT. As protein: CASKTSGGRADTQYF.

The chain recombines TRBV4-2 with TRBJ1-1; possible D gene TRBD1, 5 bases. Germline assignment: CDR1 LGHNA and CDR2 YNFKEQ. Trimming left V 4 bases short and J 5 bases short, with 26 bases between. This CDR3 has 18 amino acids. The CDR3 region is CASSLRTLEGMEGTEAFF. The CDR3, as DNA: TGTGCCAGCAGCCTTAGAACTCTTGAGGGGATGGAAGGTACTGAAGCTTTCTTT.